The 26 T cell receptor beta chains in this list originate from one sample, sequenced in a study of T-cell reconstitution after alpha-beta-depleted transplantation in children. TCRbeta library construction was performed incorporating unique molecular identifiers. Via MiXCR, TCRdb re-called the PCR reads, giving one row per CDR3 protein. The sample holds hundreds of thousands of distinct CDR3 sequences; around a sixth are singletons and the top ten take 0.85% to 1.3%. The sequenced sample was PBMCs from the stem cell graft donor, obtained from the stem cell graft. These receptors originate from a human donor who donated a stem cell graft to a child with acute myeloid leukemia.

This clonotype turned up a few times. The CDR3 here is CASSRQGAISPLHF. The CDR3 nucleotides are TGTGCCAGCAGTAGACAGGGAGCGATTTCACCCCTCCACTTT. The gene calls are TRBV7-2 and TRBJ1-6; 7 bases are shared with TRBD1. The CDR3 spans 14 residues. V shed 6 bases and J 9 bases; nucleotides not matched to a gene: 8. Germline CDR1 is SGHTA and CDR2 is FQGNSA.

This clonotype was seen only a few times. CDR3 sequence reads: CASSEWRQGLDTQYF. CDR3 nucleotide sequence: TGTGCCAGCAGTGAATGGAGACAGGGGTTAGATACGCAGTATTTT. The V gene is TRBV25-1, the J gene TRBJ2-3; 8 nucleotides align to TRBD1. Germline V gene data show CDR1 as MGHDK and CDR2 as SYGVNS. The junction had 5 bases not matched to a gene; V was cut back by 1 base and J by 5 bases. The CDR3 runs to 15 residues.

This chain joins TRBV20-1 and TRBJ2-5, with D uncertain. Germline-derived CDR1 and CDR2 are DFQATT and SNEGSKA (reference sequence). Trimming left V 6 bases short and J 5 bases short, with 16 bases between. CDR3 size: 13 residues. CDR3 DNA: TGCAGTGCCATCGTTTCCGGGCGGGAGACCCAGTACTTC. Its translation is CSAIVSGRETQYF.

There are many counts of this clonotype. The gene calls are TRBV20-1 and TRBJ2-7, with no clear D. This CDR3 comprises 13 residues. Trimming shortened V by 2 bases and J by 2 bases, and 10 bases separated the two germline ends. Looked up from germline, CDR1 is DFQATT and CDR2 is SNEGSKA (reference sequence). The CDR3 is CSARSLDTYEQYV. CDR3 DNA: TGCAGTGCTAGATCCCTCGATACCTACGAGCAGTACGTC.

Many counts were recorded for this clonotype. The gene calls are TRBV12-3 or TRBV12-4 and TRBJ1-2; D is undetermined. V lost 5 bases and J 6 bases, leaving 7 bases between the germline ends. This CDR3 has 11 residues. The CDR3, as DNA: TGTGCCAGCAGTCCCGGTGATGGCTACACCTTC. Translation gives CASSPGDGYTF.

This clonotype showed up many times. V is TRBV12-3 or TRBV12-4 and J is TRBJ2-3, with 8 nucleotides matching TRBD1. With V trimmed by 7 bases and J by 5 bases, 5 bases remained unmatched. The CDR3 extends over 13 amino acids. The CDR3 loop reads CASTTGGGDTQYF. The CDR3 nucleotides read TGTGCCAGCACTACAGGGGGAGGAGATACGCAGTATTTT.

This clonotype was counted only a few times. The V gene is TRBV7-2, the J gene TRBJ1-1; TRBD1 might be the D (5 bases). Trimming took off 5 bases at V and 6 bases at J, with 25 bases between the two ends. The CDR3 runs 17 residues. Germline V gene lookup returns CDR1 SGHTA and CDR2 FQGNSA. Here the CDR3 DNA reads TGTGCCAGCAGCCCTACCGGGTTGAGAGGGACGTCCTCTGAAGCTTTCTTT. As protein: CASSPTGLRGTSSEAFF.

The V call is TRBV25-1, the J call TRBJ2-6; D is uncertain. CDR3 size: 17 residues. The germline V gene encodes CDR1 MGHDK and CDR2 SYGVNS. V was shortened by 4 bases and J by 1 base, with 14 bases between the two germline ends. The CDR3 is CASSVVTGLSGANVLTF. The CDR3 DNA follows: TGTGCCAGCAGTGTGGTAACCGGTCTTTCTGGGGCCAACGTCCTGACTTTC.

The genes are TRBV12-3 or TRBV12-4 and TRBJ1-6; 11 bases map to TRBD1. CDR3 length equals 15 residues. The V gene end was trimmed by 6 bases and the J gene end by 9 bases; junction bases not matched to a gene: 7. The DNA for the CDR3 is TGTGCCAGCAGCCCCGGGACAGGGGGTAGTTCACCCCTCCACTTT. Translating it yields CASSPGTGGSSPLHF.

In DNA form, the CDR3 reads TGCAGTGCTAGCCCTAACAGATACGAGCAGTACGTC. The encoded protein is CSASPNRYEQYV. V usage is TRBV20-1 and J usage is TRBJ2-7; D not certain. The CDR3 contains 12 residues. CDR1 is DFQATT and CDR2 is SNEGSKA in the germline V gene (reference sequence). The V gene lost 3 bases and the J gene lost 4 bases, with 10 bases spanning the gap.

This clonotype came up a few times. The rearrangement uses TRBV5-1 and TRBJ2-5; possibly TRBD2 for D (5 bases). This CDR3 is 15 amino acids long. Per the germline V gene, CDR1 is SGHRS and CDR2 is YFSETQ. Trimming shortened V by 2 bases and J by 9 bases, and 20 bases separated the two germline ends. The CDR3 DNA follows: TGCGCCAGCAGCTTAACGGACCAACGGGGTGTTGCCCAGTACTTC. Translated: CASSLTDQRGVAQYF.

V and J are TRBV7-9 and TRBJ1-1; the D is unclear. The V gene lost 5 bases and the J gene lost 1 base, with 11 bases spanning the gap. The CDR3 is 14 amino acids. CDR1 SEHNR and CDR2 FQNEAQ come from the germline V gene (reference sequence). The CDR3 spells CASSPHNGNTEAFF. The CDR3 nucleotides read TGTGCCAGCAGCCCACACAATGGGAACACTGAAGCTTTCTTT.

This clonotype was seen more than once but under ten times. The gene calls are TRBV13 and TRBJ1-4; no definite D call. CDR3 length equals 14 residues. CDR1 and CDR2 from the germline V gene are PRHDT and FYEKMQ (reference sequence). Deletions cut 1 base from V and 5 bases from J, with 8 bases between. The CDR3 nucleotides are TGTGCCAGCAGCTTAGACAGCGGGAATGAAAAACTGTTTTTT. Translating gives CASSLDSGNEKLFF.

This clonotype was seen a handful of times. The chain links TRBV7-2 to TRBJ2-3; D possibly corresponds to TRBD1 (5 bases). Germline CDR1 is SGHTA and CDR2 is FQGNSA. V lost 3 bases and J lost 0, with 13 bases in between. The CDR3 consists of 16 residues. The CDR3 region is CASSFRQLPSTDTQYF. The DNA of the CDR3 is TGTGCCAGCAGCTTTCGACAGCTTCCTAGCACAGATACGCAGTATTTT.

In this sample, this clonotype turned up many times. The chain links TRBV12-3 or TRBV12-4 to TRBJ1-1; D unresolved. The CDR3 spans 12 residues. V was trimmed by 5 bases and J by 6 bases, leaving 10 bases between them. The CDR3, as DNA: TGTGCCAGCAGTCCAGGTCTAGCTGAAGCTTTCTTT. As protein: CASSPGLAEAFF.

At least ten counts were recorded for this clonotype. The chain uses TRBV6-1 and TRBJ1-5, with 9 bases lining up with TRBD1. The J segment lost 7 bases and the V segment lost 6 bases, leaving 7 bases of the junction unmatched. Germline lookup yields CDR1 MNHNS and CDR2 SASEGT. This CDR3 has 14 residues. DNA for the CDR3: TGTGCCAGCAGACGGGGACAGGGAGGACAGCCCCAGCATTTT. Amino acids: CASRRGQGGQPQHF.

This clonotype was counted between two and nine times. The chain employs TRBV12-3 or TRBV12-4 and TRBJ2-4, with TRBD2 matching 7 bases. There are 14 residues in the CDR3. The V gene end was trimmed by 5 bases and the J gene end by 9 bases; junction bases not matched to a gene: 10. For the CDR3, the DNA is TGTGCCAGCAGTCTCAGGGAGGGGTTGGGCATTCAGTACTTC. It encodes CASSLREGLGIQYF.

This clonotype has a handful of counts. This rearrangement joins TRBV29-1 to TRBJ2-1; D is perhaps TRBD2 (7 bases). CDR1 is SQVTM, CDR2 ANQGSEA, per germline. CDR3 length equals 15 residues. V lost 0 bases and J lost 4, with 13 bases in between. The CDR3 DNA is TGCAGCGTTGAAGATCCGGCGGGGGCATACAATGAGCAGTTCTTC. The encoded protein is CSVEDPAGAYNEQFF.

The chain recombines TRBV4-1 with TRBJ2-2; the match to TRBD1 covers 11 bases. The V segment lost 6 bases and the J segment 1 base; nucleotides outside the gene matches: 7. Germline V CDR1 and CDR2: MGHRA, YSYEKL. The CDR3 spans 17 residues. The CDR3 reads CASRRDRGDRNTGELFF. The DNA of the CDR3 is TGCGCCAGCAGACGGGACAGGGGGGATCGGAACACCGGGGAGCTGTTTTTT.

This clonotype was found many times. The chain is built from TRBV5-1 and TRBJ1-1; 7 nucleotides match TRBD1. V lost 7 bases, J lost 1 base, and 7 bases stayed unmatched. CDR3 size: 14 residues. Looked up from germline, CDR1 is SGHRS and CDR2 is YFSETQ. The CDR3 sequence: CASGPGTANTEAFF. Here the CDR3 DNA reads TGCGCCAGCGGACCCGGGACAGCGAACACTGAAGCTTTCTTT.

This clonotype was observed at least ten times. This rearrangement joins TRBV30 to TRBJ2-1, with TRBD1 matching 7 bases. The CDR3 length is 14 residues. J gave up 0 bases and V 7 bases, and 6 bases lay outside the gene matches. Per germline, CDR1 GTSNPN and CDR2 SVGIG (reference sequence). The CDR3 loop reads CALLRQGSYNEQFF. The CDR3 DNA follows: TGTGCCTTACTAAGACAGGGCTCCTACAATGAGCAGTTCTTC.

This clonotype was counted many times. V gene TRBV20-1 combines with J gene TRBJ2-7, with TRBD1 identical over 7 bases. The germline CDR1 and CDR2 sequences are DFQATT and SNEGSKA (reference sequence). The J segment lost 0 bases and the V segment lost 5 bases, leaving 10 bases of the junction unmatched. The CDR3 covers 15 residues. The chain's CDR3 is CSAHRQGRDSYEQYF. CDR3 coding DNA: TGCAGTGCTCACCGACAGGGTAGGGACTCCTACGAGCAGTACTTC.

The genes are TRBV5-1 and TRBJ1-2; 11 nucleotides line up with TRBD1. The V gene's germline CDR1 is SGHRS and CDR2 YFSETQ. This CDR3 region has 14 residues. V dropped 7 bases and J dropped 10; count of bases not matched to a gene: 12. In nucleotides, the CDR3 is TGCGCCAGCCTACCCGGGACAGGGGGAGAGCACTACACCTTC. This translates into CASLPGTGGEHYTF.

CDR3 DNA sequence: TGTGCCAGCAGTGAAGCATACGGGGCGGGGGGCTACACCTTC. Its translation: CASSEAYGAGGYTF. The chain is built from TRBV2 and TRBJ1-2; the D gene is possibly TRBD1 (5 bases). V was shortened by 0 bases and J by 8 bases, with 13 bases between the two germline ends. Germline V gene lookup returns CDR1 SNHLY and CDR2 FYNNEI. The CDR3 has 14 residues.

The chain has TRBV11-2 and TRBJ2-1; D remains ambiguous. The CDR3 length is 13 residues. In germline, CDR1 is SGHAT, CDR2 FQNNGV. The ends were cut back, 3 bases at V and 6 bases at J, with 9 bases in the middle. CDR3 in amino acids: CASSFGKTNEQFF. In nucleotides, the CDR3 is TGTGCCAGCAGCTTCGGCAAGACCAATGAGCAGTTCTTC.

This clonotype was seen a handful of times. The V call is TRBV11-2, the J call TRBJ2-6; 14 bases align to TRBD2. Germline V lookup: CDR1 SGHAT, CDR2 FQNNGV. There are 20 residues in the CDR3. The trim removed 5 bases at V and 0 bases at J, leaving 9 bases unmatched. CDR3 in amino acids: CASSTGTSGGQLSGANVLTF. The CDR3 DNA is TGTGCCAGCAGCACCGGGACTAGCGGGGGCCAACTCTCTGGGGCCAACGTCCTGACTTTC.